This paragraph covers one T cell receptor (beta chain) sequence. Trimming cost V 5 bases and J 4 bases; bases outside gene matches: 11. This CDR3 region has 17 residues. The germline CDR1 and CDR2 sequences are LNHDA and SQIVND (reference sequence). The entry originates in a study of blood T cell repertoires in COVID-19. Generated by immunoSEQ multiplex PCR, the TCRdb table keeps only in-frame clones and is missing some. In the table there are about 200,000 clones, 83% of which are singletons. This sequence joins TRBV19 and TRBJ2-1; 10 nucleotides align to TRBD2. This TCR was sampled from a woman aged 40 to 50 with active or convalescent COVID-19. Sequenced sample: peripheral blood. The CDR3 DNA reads TGTGCCAGTAGTGCGTCCCTAGCGGGAGATCAGTACAATGAGCAGTTCTTC. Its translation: CASSASLAGDQYNEQFF. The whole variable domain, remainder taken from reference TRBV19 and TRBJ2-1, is DGGITQSPKYLFRKEGQNVTLSCEQNLNHDAMYWYRQDPGQGLRLIYYSQIVNDFQKGDIAEGYSVSREKKESFPLTVTSAQKNPTAFYLCASSASLAGDQYNEQFFGPGTRLTVL.